This T cell receptor beta chain was sequenced in a study of Graves' ophthalmopathy and Graves' hyperthyroidism. Study at large: Blood was drawn at initial diagnosis, before any treatment. Notes on the study in general: Discriminating ophthalmopathy from stable hyperthyroidism, a 13-signature model attained a sensitivity of 85% to 90% and a specificity of about 79%.

This clonotype showed up many times. The antigen is undetermined. Beta-chain TCR CDR3 regions were amplified from RNA transcripts. The library came from an HTBI-primed first-round RT-PCR and a second-round multiplex PCR. TCRdb fed the multiplex PCR reads into MiXCR, producing one record per CDR3 protein. This sample yields about 480,000 distinct CDR3 sequences, of which 13% to 15% are seen a single time; roughly 10% belongs to the top ten. This CDR3 region has 13 residues. V trimming: 6 bases; J trimming: 5 bases; junction bases outside the gene matches: 6. It was on clinical symptoms, serum thyroxine, TRAb, thyroid ultrasound and orbital computed tomography that diagnosis relied.

The rearrangement joins TRBV12-3 or TRBV12-4 to TRBJ1-2; 7 bases agree with TRBD1. The sequence derives from a woman aged 25 to 39 with Graves' ophthalmopathy. Source material: blood. The chain's CDR3 is CASSPDRSYGYTF. DNA of the CDR3: TGTGCCAGCAGCCCGGACAGGAGTTATGGCTACACCTTC.